The source of this T cell receptor beta chain is a study of T cell changes during pregnancy in multiple sclerosis. Trimming left V 5 bases short and J 8 bases short, with 10 bases between. Germline CDR1 and CDR2: MNHEY and SMNVEV (reference sequence). This CDR3 contains 12 residues. This table comes from immunoSEQ multiplex PCR, and its TCRdb copy is limited to in-frame clones, with some not included. The repertoire holds some 60,000 clones, 93% seen once, with approximately 0.35% in the top ten. The V gene is TRBV27, the J gene TRBJ2-1; tentatively, D is TRBD2 (5 bases). Here the sequenced sample was CD4+ T cells from peripheral blood mononuclear cells, taken before pregnancy. The TCR comes from a female donor with multiple sclerosis, enrolled in a pregnancy study. CDR3 residues: CASSPEGYEQFF. Written as DNA, the CDR3 is TGTGCCAGCAGTCCAGAGGGCTATGAGCAGTTCTTC.